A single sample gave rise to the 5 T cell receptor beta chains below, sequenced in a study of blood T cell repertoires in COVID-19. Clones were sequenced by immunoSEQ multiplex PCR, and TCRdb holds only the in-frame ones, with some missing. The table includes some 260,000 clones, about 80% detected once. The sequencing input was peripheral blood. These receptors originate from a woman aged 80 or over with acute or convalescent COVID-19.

The CDR3 DNA reads as TGCGCCAGCAGCCCGGAGGGTTGGGGGAACCAAGAGACCCAGTACTTC. Its protein product is CASSPEGWGNQETQYF. The chain recombines TRBV5-1 with TRBJ2-5, with a possible D match to TRBD2 (6 bases). The CDR3 runs 16 residues. Germline-derived CDR1 and CDR2 are SGHRS and YFSETQ. V was shortened by 4 bases and J by 0 bases, with 16 bases between the two germline ends.

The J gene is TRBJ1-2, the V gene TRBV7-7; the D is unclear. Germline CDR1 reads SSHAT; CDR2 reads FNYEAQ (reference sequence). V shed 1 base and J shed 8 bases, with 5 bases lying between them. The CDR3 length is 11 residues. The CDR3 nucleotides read TGTGCCAGCAGCTTAGGAGGAGGCTACACCTTC. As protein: CASSLGGGYTF.

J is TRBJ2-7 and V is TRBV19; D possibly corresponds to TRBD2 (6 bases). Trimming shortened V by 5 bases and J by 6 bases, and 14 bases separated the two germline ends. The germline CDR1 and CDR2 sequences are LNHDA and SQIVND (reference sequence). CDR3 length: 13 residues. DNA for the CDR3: TGTGCCAGTAGTGCGGCGCGGGGATCCGAGCAGTACTTC. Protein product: CASSAARGSEQYF.

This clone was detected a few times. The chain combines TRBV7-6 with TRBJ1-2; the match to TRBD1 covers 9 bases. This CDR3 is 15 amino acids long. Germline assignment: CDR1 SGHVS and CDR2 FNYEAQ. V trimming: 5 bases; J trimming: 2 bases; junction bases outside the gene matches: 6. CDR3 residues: CASSPQQGANYGYTF. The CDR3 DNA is TGTGCCAGCAGCCCACAACAGGGGGCCAACTATGGCTACACCTTC.

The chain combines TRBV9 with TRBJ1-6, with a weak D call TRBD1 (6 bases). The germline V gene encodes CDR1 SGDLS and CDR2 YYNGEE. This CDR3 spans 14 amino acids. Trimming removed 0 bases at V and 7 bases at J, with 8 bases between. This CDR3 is CASSVGGLNSPLHF. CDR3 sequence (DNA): TGTGCCAGCAGCGTAGGGGGGCTGAATTCACCCCTCCACTTT.